This TCR beta chain was found in a study of T cells in Graves' hyperthyroidism and ophthalmopathy. Study details: Before treatment of any kind, peripheral blood was taken at initial diagnosis.

Each 10 ml fresh peripheral blood draw supplied the PBMCs. This clonotype has a count of ten or more. Its antigen is undetermined. General study points: Ophthalmopathy stood apart from stable hyperthyroidism in a 13 V-J model.

Amplification yielded TCR beta CDR3 regions, with RNA transcripts as the source. TCR CDR3 regions were first amplified by RT-PCR with HTBI primers. TCRdb passed the multiplex PCR reads through MiXCR, listing each CDR3 protein once. Of some 700,000 distinct CDR3 sequences in the sample, 17% were seen once. The sequence came from a man in his fifties with Graves' hyperthyroidism. The sample taken for sequencing was blood.

CDR3 in amino acids: CASSFLGQLQETQYF. CDR3 coding DNA: TGTGCCAGCAGTTTCTTGGGACAGCTGCAAGAGACCCAGTACTTC. The chain employs TRBV27 and TRBJ2-5; 7 bases match TRBD1. Trimming at V came to 3 bases and at J to 2 bases, leaving 6 bases not matched to a gene. The germline V gene has CDR1 MNHEY and CDR2 SMNVEV (reference sequence). The CDR3 spans 15 residues.